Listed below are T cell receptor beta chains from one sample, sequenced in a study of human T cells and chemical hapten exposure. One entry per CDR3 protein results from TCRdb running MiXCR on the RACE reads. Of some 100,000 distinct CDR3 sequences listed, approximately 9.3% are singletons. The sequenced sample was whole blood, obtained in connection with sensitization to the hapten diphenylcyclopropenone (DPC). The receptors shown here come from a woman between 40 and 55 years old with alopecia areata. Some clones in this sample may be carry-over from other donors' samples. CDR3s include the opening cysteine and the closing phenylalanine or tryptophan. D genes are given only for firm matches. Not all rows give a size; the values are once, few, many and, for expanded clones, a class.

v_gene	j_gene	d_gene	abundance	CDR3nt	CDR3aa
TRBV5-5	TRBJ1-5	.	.	TGTGCCAGCAGCCAAGGCCATAGCAATCAGCCCCAGCATTTT	CASSQGHSNQPQHF
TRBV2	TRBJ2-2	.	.	TGTGCCAGCAGTGTCCTCGGCGGTCCCACCGGGGAGCTGTTTTTT	CASSVLGGPTGELFF
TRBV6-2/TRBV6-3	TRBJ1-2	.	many	TGTGCCAGCAGTTCCGGCAGGGTCAACTATGGCTACACCTTC	CASSSGRVNYGYTF
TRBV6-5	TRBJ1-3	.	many	TGTGCCAGCAGTTACGGTGCCCTATCTGGAAACACCATATATTTT	CASSYGALSGNTIYF
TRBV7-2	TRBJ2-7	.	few	TGTGCCAGCAGCTTAAATCCGGGAACCAGGTCCTACGAGCAGTACTTC	CASSLNPGTRSYEQYF
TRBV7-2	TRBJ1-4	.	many	TGTGCCAGCAGCTCAGAGACAGGATGGGATGAAAAACTGTTTTTT	CASSSETGWDEKLFF
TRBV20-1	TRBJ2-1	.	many	TGCAGTCCTAACAATCCCTACAATGAGCAGTTCTTC	CSPNNPYNEQFF
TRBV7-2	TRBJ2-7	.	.	TGTGCCAGCAGCTTAGCTTTAGCGCCCTACGAGCAGTACTTC	CASSLALAPYEQYF
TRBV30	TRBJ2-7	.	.	TGTGCCTGGAGTGTACTTATTGGGGGTGGCGAGCAGTACTTC	CAWSVLIGGGEQYF
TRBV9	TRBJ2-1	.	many	TGTGCCAGCAGCCCTCAATATCCAGGTTTCTACAATGAGCAGTTCTTC	CASSPQYPGFYNEQFF
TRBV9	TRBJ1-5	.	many	TGTGCCAGCAGCGTAGGGGTCTCAACAGGTCAGCCCCAGCATTTT	CASSVGVSTGQPQHF
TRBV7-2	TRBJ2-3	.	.	TGTGCCAGCAGCTTTTATCCGGATACGCAGTATTTT	CASSFYPDTQYF
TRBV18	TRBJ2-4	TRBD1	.	TGTGCCAGCTCTCCGCGACAGGGGCGAGAAAACATTCAGTACTTC	CASSPRQGRENIQYF
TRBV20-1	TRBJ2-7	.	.	TGCAGTGCTAGAGACCCCCTTAGCGAGCAGTACTTC	CSARDPLSEQYF
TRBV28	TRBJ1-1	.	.	TGTGCCAGCAGTTTATATTCTCCGGGACACCCTGAAGCTTTCTTT	CASSLYSPGHPEAFF
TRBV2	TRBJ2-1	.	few	TGTGCCAGCAGTTTGACGGGCAATGAGCAGTTCTTC	CASSLTGNEQFF
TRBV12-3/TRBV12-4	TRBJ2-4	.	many	TGTGCCAGCAGTTTATATGGCCAGGGGAACATTCAGTACTTC	CASSLYGQGNIQYF
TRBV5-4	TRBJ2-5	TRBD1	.	TGTGCCAGCAGCCACCGGGACAGGGAGACCCAGTACTTC	CASSHRDRETQYF
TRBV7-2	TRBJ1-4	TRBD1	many	TGTGCCAGCAGGAAGCCGGGACAGGGTGCAAAACTGTTTTTT	CASRKPGQGAKLFF
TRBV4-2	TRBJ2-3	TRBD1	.	TGTGCCAGCAGCGCGGGACAGGGGCCCACAGATACGCAGTATTTT	CASSAGQGPTDTQYF
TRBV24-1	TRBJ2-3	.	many	TGTGCCACCAGTGATTCCCCCCAGGGAAACACAGATACGCAGTATTTT	CATSDSPQGNTDTQYF
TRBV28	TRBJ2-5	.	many	TGTGCCAGCACCCTCACCCAGATGGAGACCCAGTACTTC	CASTLTQMETQYF
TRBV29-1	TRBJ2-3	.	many	TGCAGCGTTGGCCTGATAGGGGCAGATACGCAGTATTTT	CSVGLIGADTQYF
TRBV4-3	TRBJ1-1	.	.	TGCGCCAGCAGCCCAATCAGGGGAACTGAAGCTTTCTTT	CASSPIRGTEAFF
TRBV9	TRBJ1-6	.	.	TGTGCCAGCAGCGTATTTGGCAGCTTACAAGAGAATTCACCCCTCCACTTT	CASSVFGSLQENSPLHF
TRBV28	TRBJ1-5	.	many	TGTGCCAGCAGTTCCGTAGATAGCAATCAGCCCCAGCATTTT	CASSSVDSNQPQHF
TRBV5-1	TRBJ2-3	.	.	TGCGCCAGCAGCTTGGGAACGAGGACGGATACGCAGTATTTT	CASSLGTRTDTQYF
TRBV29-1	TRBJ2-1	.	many	TGCAGCGCCGTAGCGACGAGCTCCTACAATGAGCAGTTCTTC	CSAVATSSYNEQFF
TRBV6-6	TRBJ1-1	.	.	TGTGCCAGCAGTTATATCGCAGGGGCAAATGAAGCTTTCTTT	CASSYIAGANEAFF